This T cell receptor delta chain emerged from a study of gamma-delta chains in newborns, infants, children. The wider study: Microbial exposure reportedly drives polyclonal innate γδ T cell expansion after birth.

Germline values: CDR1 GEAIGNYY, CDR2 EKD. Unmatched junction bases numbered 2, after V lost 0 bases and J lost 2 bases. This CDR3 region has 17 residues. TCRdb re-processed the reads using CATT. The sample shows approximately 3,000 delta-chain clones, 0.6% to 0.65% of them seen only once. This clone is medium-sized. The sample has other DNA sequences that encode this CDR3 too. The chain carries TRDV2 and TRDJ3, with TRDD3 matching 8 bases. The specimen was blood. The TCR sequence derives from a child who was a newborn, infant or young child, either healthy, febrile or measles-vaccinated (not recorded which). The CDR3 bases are TGTGCCTGTGACACCGTACTGGGGGCCTGGGACACCCGACAGATGTTTTTC. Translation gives CACDTVLGAWDTRQMFF.